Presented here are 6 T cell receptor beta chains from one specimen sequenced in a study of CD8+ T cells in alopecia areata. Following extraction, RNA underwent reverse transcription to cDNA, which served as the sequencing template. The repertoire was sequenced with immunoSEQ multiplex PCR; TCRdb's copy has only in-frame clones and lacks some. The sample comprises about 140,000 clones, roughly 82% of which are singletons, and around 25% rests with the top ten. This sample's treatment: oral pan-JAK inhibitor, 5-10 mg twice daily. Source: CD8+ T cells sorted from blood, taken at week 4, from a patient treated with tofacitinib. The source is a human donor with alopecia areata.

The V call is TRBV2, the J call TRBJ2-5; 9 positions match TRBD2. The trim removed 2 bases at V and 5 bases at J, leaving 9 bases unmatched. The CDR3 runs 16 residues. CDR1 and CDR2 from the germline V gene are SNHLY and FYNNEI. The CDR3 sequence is CASSEFLAGSSETQYF. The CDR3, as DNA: TGTGCCAGCAGTGAATTTCTAGCGGGGTCGAGTGAGACCCAGTACTTC.

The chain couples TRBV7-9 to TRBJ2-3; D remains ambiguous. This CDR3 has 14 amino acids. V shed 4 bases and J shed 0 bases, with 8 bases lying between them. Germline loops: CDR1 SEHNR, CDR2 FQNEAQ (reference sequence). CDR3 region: CASSSEGSTDTQYF. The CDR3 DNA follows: TGTGCCAGCAGCTCGGAAGGGAGCACAGATACGCAGTATTTT.

This CDR3 is CAISDPSRGGDTQYF. DNA for the CDR3: TGTGCCATCAGTGATCCCTCTCGAGGGGGCGATACGCAGTATTTT. V is TRBV10-3 and J is TRBJ2-3, with 7 bases that match TRBD1. CDR1 and CDR2 (germline): ENHRY, SYGVKD. The junction had 9 bases not matched to a gene; V was cut back by 3 bases and J by 6 bases. The CDR3 is made up of 15 amino acids.

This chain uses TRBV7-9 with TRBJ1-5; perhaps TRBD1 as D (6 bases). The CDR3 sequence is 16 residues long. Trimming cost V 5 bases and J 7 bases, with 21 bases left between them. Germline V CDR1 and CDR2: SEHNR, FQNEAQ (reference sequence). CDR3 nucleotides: TGTGCCAGCAGCATACCGGGACACCGAGGGGTACAGCCCCAGCATTTT. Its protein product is CASSIPGHRGVQPQHF.

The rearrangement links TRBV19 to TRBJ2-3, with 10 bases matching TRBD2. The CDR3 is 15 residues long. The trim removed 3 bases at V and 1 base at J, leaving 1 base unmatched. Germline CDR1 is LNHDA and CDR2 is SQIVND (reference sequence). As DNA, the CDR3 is TGTGCCAGTAGTATCCTAGCGGGGGGCACAGATACGCAGTATTTT. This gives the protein CASSILAGGTDTQYF.

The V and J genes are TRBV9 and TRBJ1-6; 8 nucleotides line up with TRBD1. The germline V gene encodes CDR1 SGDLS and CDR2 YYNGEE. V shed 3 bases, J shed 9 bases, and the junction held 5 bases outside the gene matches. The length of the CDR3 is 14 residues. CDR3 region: CASSAQGARSPLHF. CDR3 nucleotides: TGTGCCAGCAGCGCGCAGGGGGCACGTTCACCCCTCCACTTT.